Listed below are T cell receptor beta chains from one sample, sequenced in a study of technical replicates of blood from several donors. Produced via immunoSEQ multiplex PCR; TCRdb's table is partial and in-frame only. The table records roughly 14,000 clones, over 80% of them present only once. Sequencing used PBMCs. These receptors originate from a human donor in good health. The CDR3 runs from the conserved cysteine through the conserved F or W. Each record gives: J gene, D gene, clone size, V gene, CDR3 protein, CDR3 DNA. D genes are given only for firm matches. Clone size, where shown, is once, few, many, or a class for clones that have expanded.

>TRBJ2-1|TRBD2|-|TRBV6-1
CASSPGTSGSLPFF
TGTGCCAGCAGCCCCGGGACTAGCGGGAGTTTACCGTTCTTC
>TRBJ1-2|-|-|TRBV7-6
CASSLDGGGFGSYTF
TGTGCCAGCAGCCTAGATGGCGGGGGTTTCGGGAGCTACACCTTC
>TRBJ2-7|TRBD1|-|TRBV7-8
CASSRPAGQGSYEQYF
TGTGCCAGCAGCCGTCCAGCGGGACAGGGTTCCTACGAGCAGTACTTC
>TRBJ2-7|-|-|TRBV19
CASSPGLPYEQYF
TGTGCCAGTAGTCCGGGACTCCCCTACGAGCAGTACTTC
>TRBJ2-2|TRBD1|-|TRBV2
CASSGQGRNGELFF
TGTGCCAGCTCCGGACAGGGTAGGAACGGGGAGCTGTTTTTT
>TRBJ1-4|-|-|TRBV5-8
CASSLVTGEKLFF
TGTGCCAGCAGCTTGGTGACTGGTGAAAAACTGTTTTTT
>TRBJ2-1|TRBD1|-|TRBV7-2
CASSYSGQGAHEQFF
TGTGCCAGCAGCTATTCGGGACAGGGTGCACATGAGCAGTTCTTC
>TRBJ2-3|-|-|TRBV6-4
CASTPTPTLGTDTQYF
TGTGCCAGCACCCCGACTCCCACCTTAGGCACAGATACGCAGTATTTT
>TRBJ2-7|TRBD1|-|TRBV28
CASRGGGQGDYEQYF
TGTGCCAGCAGGGGAGGGGGACAGGGGGACTACGAGCAGTACTTC
>TRBJ1-3|TRBD1|few|TRBV5-1
CASSPTGVGNTIYF
TGCGCCAGCAGCCCAACAGGGGTCGGAAACACCATATATTTT
>TRBJ2-3|TRBD2|-|TRBV4-2
CASSLWTSGRANADTQYF
TGTGCCAGCAGCCTGTGGACTAGCGGGAGGGCCAACGCAGATACGCAGTATTTT
>TRBJ1-2|TRBD1|-|TRBV29-1
CSVRQGAMGGYTF
TGCAGCGTCAGACAGGGGGCAATGGGAGGCTACACCTTC
>TRBJ1-1|TRBD1|-|TRBV10-2
CASRQGNTEAFF
TGCGCCAGCCGACAGGGAAACACTGAAGCTTTCTTT
>TRBJ2-4|TRBD2|once|TRBV5-1
CASSLWIAGSAKNIQYF
TGCGCCAGCAGCTTGTGGATAGCGGGATCAGCCAAAAACATTCAGTACTTC
>TRBJ2-7|-|few|TRBV5-8
CASSLGGRSPFLEQYF
TGTGCCAGCAGCTTGGGCGGCCGTTCGCCCTTCTTGGAGCAGTACTTC
>TRBJ2-2|-|once|TRBV23-1
CASSLPEAPTGYKANTGELFF
TGCGCCAGCAGTCTCCCTGAAGCCCCGACAGGCTACAAGGCGAACACCGGGGAGCTGTTTTTT
>TRBJ2-7|-|-|TRBV4-2
CASSQDGQGSSYEQYF
TGTGCCAGCAGCCAAGATGGCCAGGGGAGCTCCTACGAGCAGTACTTC
>TRBJ2-7|TRBD2|-|TRBV7-6
CASSRDYSSYEQYF
TGTGCCAGCAGCAGGGACTACAGCTCCTACGAGCAGTACTTC
>TRBJ2-5|TRBD2|-|TRBV7-8
CASSETSGSQETQYF
TGTGCCAGCAGCGAGACTAGCGGGAGTCAAGAGACCCAGTACTTC
>TRBJ2-7|-|-|TRBV11-1
CASSLEQGSSYEQYF
TGTGCCAGCAGCTTAGAACAGGGTAGCTCCTACGAGCAGTACTTC
>TRBJ1-2|TRBD1|-|TRBV4-2
CASSPPQGAFHGYTF
TGTGCCAGCAGCCCGCCACAGGGGGCGTTCCATGGCTACACCTTC
>TRBJ2-1|-|-|TRBV4-1
CASSPSPTSSSYNEQFF
TGCGCCAGCAGCCCTTCCCCTACGTCGAGCTCCTACAATGAGCAGTTCTTC
>TRBJ2-6|-|-|TRBV27
CASSSSGLAGTTSGANVLTF
-
>TRBJ2-5|-|-|TRBV6-6
CASSGARETQYF
TGTGCCAGCTCAGGGGCCCGAGAGACCCAGTACTTC
>TRBJ1-1|-|-|TRBV19
CASSVQRGSEAFF
TGTGCCAGTAGTGTACAGCGGGGCTCTGAAGCTTTCTTT
>TRBJ1-1|-|-|TRBV5-4
CASSLETVNTEAFF
TGTGCCAGCAGCTTGGAGACAGTGAACACTGAAGCTTTCTTT
>TRBJ2-2|TRBD2|-|TRBV5-6
CASSAGTSPQGRELFF
TGTGCCAGCAGCGCCGGGACTAGCCCCCAAGGGAGGGAGCTGTTTTTT
>TRBJ2-1|TRBD2|-|TRBV11-2
CASSFSSGGRGFYNEQFF
TGTGCCAGCAGCTTTTCTAGTGGCGGGAGAGGTTTCTACAATGAGCAGTTCTTC
>TRBJ2-7|TRBD2|once|TRBV18
CASSPVFTSGSSEQYF
TGTGCCAGCTCACCAGTTTTTACTAGCGGGAGTAGCGAGCAGTACTTC
>TRBJ2-7|-|-|TRBV29-1
CSARLDSYEQYF
TGCAGCGCCCGACTAGATTCCTACGAGCAGTACTTC
>TRBJ2-5|-|-|TRBV14
CASSLMETQYF
TGTGCCAGCAGCCTAATGGAGACCCAGTACTTC
>TRBJ2-3|-|-|TRBV7-9
CASSLGLYTDTQYF
TGTGCCAGCAGCTTGGGACTCTACACAGATACGCAGTATTTT
>TRBJ2-5|TRBD2|-|TRBV28
CASSFGLAGEAGVTQYF
TGTGCCAGCAGTTTTGGACTAGCGGGAGAGGCGGGGGTGACCCAGTACTTC
>TRBJ2-7|-|-|TRBV30
CAWSVESSYEQYF
TGTGCCTGGAGTGTAGAGTCTAGCTACGAGCAGTACTTC
>TRBJ2-1|TRBD1|-|TRBV7-8
CASSHDRVDNEQFF
TGTGCCAGCAGCCACGACAGGGTCGACAATGAGCAGTTCTTC
>TRBJ2-7|TRBD1|-|TRBV12-5
CASGSSPGQGLSYEQYF
TGTGCTAGTGGTTCTTCACCGGGACAGGGTCTCTCCTACGAGCAGTACTTC
>TRBJ2-2|-|once|TRBV4-2
CASSQGAATGELFF
TGTGCCAGCAGCCAAGGAGCCGCTACCGGGGAGCTGTTTTTT
>TRBJ1-1|TRBD1|-|TRBV28
CASSKRQGPEAFF
TGTGCCAGCAGCAAAAGACAGGGCCCTGAAGCTTTCTTT
>TRBJ2-7|TRBD2|-|TRBV27
CASSSLTSGKAYEQYF
TGTGCCAGCAGTTCCTTGACTAGCGGGAAAGCCTACGAGCAGTACTTC
>TRBJ2-3|-|-|TRBV5-1
CASSSLVGSGTDTQYF
TGCGCCAGCAGCTCCCTAGTCGGGAGTGGGACAGATACGCAGTATTTT
>TRBJ2-1|-|-|TRBV9
CASSVDSGTYNEQFF
TGTGCCAGCAGCGTAGATAGCGGAACCTACAATGAGCAGTTCTTC
>TRBJ2-3|TRBD2|-|TRBV4-2
CASSQEKREVVTDTQYF
TGTGCCAGCAGCCAAGAGAAGCGGGAGGTCGTCACAGATACGCAGTATTTT
>TRBJ2-7|TRBD2|-|TRBV28
CASTELAGVGEQYF
TGTGCCAGCACCGAACTAGCGGGAGTGGGCGAGCAGTACTTC
>TRBJ2-3|-|-|TRBV29-1
CSMAGNEDTQYF
TGCAGCATGGCGGGGAACGAAGATACGCAGTATTTT
>TRBJ2-7|TRBD1|once|TRBV6-1
CASRRPGQGVHEQYF
TGTGCCAGCAGGAGACCGGGACAGGGAGTACACGAGCAGTACTTC